This is a list of T cell receptor beta chains from one sample in a study of blood T cell repertoires in COVID-19. Method: immunoSEQ multiplex PCR; TCRdb's copy keeps in-frame clones and lacks some. The data contain roughly 100,000 clones, approximately 82% of them singletons. What was sequenced was peripheral blood. These receptors originate from a woman of 80 years or more with acute or convalescent COVID-19. The CDR3 runs from the conserved cysteine through the conserved F or W. The order of the fields is V gene, D gene, J gene, clone size, CDR3 protein, CDR3 DNA. The D gene is left open where the match is weak. Some rows mark clone size as missing; the rest say once, few, many or name a class of expanded clone.

v_gene: TRBV5-1
d_gene: TRBD1
j_gene: TRBJ2-2
abundance: .
CDR3aa: CASSTDREWYTGELFF
CDR3nt: TGCGCCAGCAGCACTGACAGGGAATGGTATACCGGGGAGCTGTTTTTT

v_gene: TRBV16
d_gene: .
j_gene: TRBJ1-3
abundance: .
CDR3aa: CASSQVVGVSGNTIYF
CDR3nt: TGTGCCAGCAGCCAAGTTGTTGGAGTCTCTGGAAACACCATATATTTT

v_gene: TRBV6-6
d_gene: TRBD1
j_gene: TRBJ1-2
abundance: .
CDR3aa: CASSLTGNYGYTF
CDR3nt: TGTGCCAGCAGTTTGACAGGGAACTATGGCTACACCTTC

v_gene: TRBV13
d_gene: TRBD1
j_gene: TRBJ1-6
abundance: .
CDR3aa: CASSSQGLGSPLHF
CDR3nt: TGTGCCAGCAGCTCACAGGGGTTGGGTTCACCCCTCCACTTT

v_gene: TRBV7-9
d_gene: .
j_gene: TRBJ1-1
abundance: once
CDR3aa: CASSPQSQAFF
CDR3nt: TGTGCCAGCAGCCCCCAGTCCCAAGCTTTCTTT

v_gene: TRBV10-3
d_gene: TRBD1
j_gene: TRBJ1-2
abundance: .
CDR3aa: CAISRDRAYYGYTF
CDR3nt: TGTGCCATCAGCCGGGACAGAGCATACTATGGCTACACCTTC

v_gene: TRBV19
d_gene: .
j_gene: TRBJ1-1
abundance: .
CDR3aa: CASSPWTEDYTEAFF
CDR3nt: TGTGCCAGTAGTCCATGGACAGAGGACTACACTGAAGCTTTCTTT

v_gene: TRBV14
d_gene: TRBD1
j_gene: TRBJ2-1
abundance: .
CDR3aa: CASTLPGQGNNEQFF
CDR3nt: TGTGCCAGCACCCTCCCGGGACAGGGAAATAATGAGCAGTTCTTC

v_gene: TRBV7-9
d_gene: .
j_gene: TRBJ2-1
abundance: few
CDR3aa: CASSLSLATEQFF
CDR3nt: TGTGCCAGCAGCTTATCGCTAGCTACTGAGCAGTTCTTC

v_gene: TRBV6-5
d_gene: .
j_gene: TRBJ2-7
abundance: .
CDR3aa: CASSTTGPTGEQYF
CDR3nt: TGTGCCAGCAGTACTACCGGCCCGACCGGCGAGCAGTACTTC

v_gene: TRBV5-1
d_gene: .
j_gene: TRBJ1-4
abundance: .
CDR3aa: CASSKGLWGDNEKLFF
CDR3nt: TGCGCCAGCAGCAAGGGACTTTGGGGGGATAATGAAAAACTGTTTTTT

v_gene: TRBV10-2
d_gene: TRBD2
j_gene: TRBJ2-3
abundance: .
CDR3aa: CASSESNLAGLSTDTQYF
CDR3nt: TGCGCCAGCAGTGAGTCGAATTTAGCGGGATTATCCACAGATACGCAGTATTTT

v_gene: TRBV12-3/TRBV12-4
d_gene: .
j_gene: TRBJ1-3
abundance: .
CDR3aa: CASSWGLGNTIYF
CDR3nt: TGTGCCAGCAGTTGGGGCCTCGGAAACACCATATATTTT

v_gene: TRBV2
d_gene: TRBD1
j_gene: TRBJ1-1
abundance: .
CDR3aa: CASSGNRGGTEAFF
CDR3nt: TGTGCCAGCAGTGGTAACAGGGGGGGCACTGAAGCTTTCTTT

v_gene: TRBV28
d_gene: .
j_gene: TRBJ1-6
abundance: .
CDR3aa: CASSINSNSPLHF
CDR3nt: TGTGCCAGCAGTATTAACAGCAATTCACCCCTCCACTTT

v_gene: TRBV29-1
d_gene: TRBD2
j_gene: TRBJ2-3
abundance: .
CDR3aa: CSADGGLAADTQYF
CDR3nt: TGCAGCGCTGACGGGGGACTAGCGGCAGATACGCAGTATTTT